These 27 T cell receptor beta chains were sequenced from one sample in a study of T cell repertoires in cytomegalovirus infection. TCRdb itself ran the reads through MiXCR, one entry per CDR3 protein. The table records hundreds of thousands of distinct CDR3 sequences, about 17% of them present only once. Input material: PBMCs. The receptors derive from a human donor in good health (CMV status not recorded). Some clones in this sample may be carry-over from other donors' samples.

This clonotype appeared many times. The gene calls are TRBV27 and TRBJ2-7; 8 bases align to TRBD1. V lost 4 bases to trimming and J lost 4 bases; unmatched junction nucleotides: 3. The V gene's germline CDR1 is MNHEY and CDR2 SMNVEV (reference sequence). The CDR3 consists of 13 residues. This CDR3 is CASSSTGDYEQYF. The CDR3 nucleotides read TGTGCCAGCAGTTCGACAGGGGATTACGAGCAGTACTTC.

V is TRBV20-1 and J is TRBJ1-2, with 9 nucleotides matching TRBD1. CDR3 length: 16 residues. V was pared by 6 bases and J by 5 bases, with 16 bases of the junction left unmatched. Germline CDR1 DFQATT, CDR2 SNEGSKA (reference sequence). The CDR3, as DNA: TGCAGTGCCATGGGACAGGGCCGGGGTTTTGAGTATGGCTACACCTTC. As protein: CSAMGQGRGFEYGYTF.

This clonotype was counted between two and nine times. V usage is TRBV7-2 and J usage is TRBJ1-1; D possibly corresponds to TRBD1 (5 bases). Germline CDR1 SGHTA, CDR2 FQGNSA. The CDR3 consists of 18 residues. Trimming cost V 0 bases and J 4 bases, with 21 bases left between them. CDR3 amino acids: CASSLALPFEGIGTEAFF. In DNA form, the CDR3 reads TGTGCCAGCAGCTTAGCGCTACCGTTTGAGGGGATTGGCACTGAAGCTTTCTTT. The complete variable domain, with remaining parts taken from reference TRBV7-2 and TRBJ1-1, reads GAGVSQSPSNKVTEKGKDVELRCDPISGHTALYWYRQSLGQGLEFLIYFQGNSAPDKSGLPSDRFSAERTGGSVSTLTIQRTQQEDSAVYLCASSLALPFEGIGTEAFFGQGTRLTVV.

This clonotype was detected only a few times. The V and J genes are TRBV7-9 and TRBJ2-1; D might be TRBD1 or TRBD2, each matching 5 bases. With 0 bases removed from V and 3 bases from J, the gap between germline ends came to 12 bases. The V gene's germline CDR1 is SEHNR and CDR2 FQNEAQ (reference sequence). The CDR3 runs to 16 residues. Here the CDR3 reads CASSLAEGKGYNEQFF. Here the CDR3 DNA reads TGTGCCAGCAGCTTAGCTGAGGGGAAGGGCTACAATGAGCAGTTCTTC.

This rearrangement joins TRBV3-1 to TRBJ2-6; D call uncertain. Germline V lookup: CDR1 LGHDT, CDR2 YNNKEL (reference sequence). Trimming removed 1 base at V and 0 bases at J, with 7 bases between. This CDR3 region has 16 residues. The CDR3 here is CASSQVGISGANVLTF. As DNA, the CDR3 is TGTGCCAGCAGCCAAGTGGGAATCTCTGGGGCCAACGTCCTGACTTTC.

This clonotype came up many times. The chain recombines TRBV7-2 with TRBJ1-1; maybe TRBD1 (6 bases). In germline, CDR1 is SGHTA, CDR2 FQGNSA. The germline V and J ends were trimmed by 4 bases and 0 bases, with 9 bases remaining between them. This CDR3 has 14 amino acids. The CDR3 sequence is CASSSGQLNTEAFF. CDR3 bases: TGTGCCAGCAGCTCTGGACAGTTGAACACTGAAGCTTTCTTT.

This clonotype was seen at least ten times. V and J are TRBV28 and TRBJ1-5; 7 nucleotides line up with TRBD1. The CDR3 has 15 residues. CDR1 and CDR2 (germline): MDHEN, SYDVKM. The V gene end was trimmed by 3 bases and the J gene end by 3 bases; junction bases not matched to a gene: 5. The CDR3 DNA reads as TGTGCCAGCAGTTTTCAGGGGGGGACCAATCAGCCCCAGCATTTT. The encoded protein is CASSFQGGTNQPQHF.

This clonotype was seen just once. The rearrangement joins TRBV20-1 to TRBJ1-1; D gene unclear. CDR1 and CDR2 from the germline V gene are DFQATT and SNEGSKA (reference sequence). The CDR3 is 13 amino acids. V was trimmed by 5 bases and J by 0 bases, leaving 10 bases between them. CDR3 in amino acids: CSASRTLNTEAFF. Here the CDR3 DNA reads TGCAGTGCTTCCCGGACTTTGAACACTGAAGCTTTCTTT.

This chain connects TRBV12-3 or TRBV12-4 to TRBJ2-5; weak D call: TRBD1 (6 bases). The V and J ends lost 6 bases and 5 bases respectively, with 16 bases between them. The length of the CDR3 is 14 residues. The chain's CDR3 is CASRSSTGFETQYF. The CDR3 DNA follows: TGTGCCAGCAGATCAAGTACAGGGTTTGAGACCCAGTACTTC.

A few counts support this clonotype. The rearrangement links TRBV5-1 to TRBJ2-5, with 7 bases aligning to TRBD2. Germline values: CDR1 SGHRS, CDR2 YFSETQ. Germline trimming cut 4 bases from V and 0 bases from J; bases unmatched to any gene: 6. The CDR3 length is 15 residues. The CDR3 region is CASSPGTNHQETQYF. As DNA, the CDR3 is TGCGCCAGCAGCCCTGGGACTAACCACCAAGAGACCCAGTACTTC.

The chain recombines TRBV2 with TRBJ1-1, with D perhaps TRBD1 (5 bases). The V and J ends lost 7 bases and 3 bases respectively, with 15 bases between them. The CDR3 sequence is 14 residues long. Looked up from germline, CDR1 is SNHLY and CDR2 is FYNNEI. The CDR3, as DNA: TGTGCCAGCAATGAGGTCCAGGGATACACTGAAGCTTTCTTT. Its protein is CASNEVQGYTEAFF.

This clonotype appeared many times. The gene calls are TRBV10-3 and TRBJ2-1, with 8 bases matching TRBD1. The CDR3 is 17 residues long. V lost 10 bases and J lost 1; bases outside the gene matches: 15. Germline CDR1 is ENHRY and CDR2 is SYGVKD. The CDR3 region has the DNA TGTGCCACCCAAACATTAAGTCAGGGGGCATCCTACAATGAGCAGTTCTTC. Translated: CATQTLSQGASYNEQFF.

This clonotype was seen ten or more times. The gene calls are TRBV7-2 and TRBJ2-7, with TRBD1 matching over 8 bases. CDR3 length: 15 residues. Germline V gene data show CDR1 as SGHTA and CDR2 as FQGNSA. Trimming took 5 bases from V and 7 from J; bases not matched to a gene: 13. CDR3 coding DNA: TGTGCCAGCAGCCAGCGGACAGGGAGGTTCAAAGAGCAGTACTTC. Translated, it gives CASSQRTGRFKEQYF.

The chain has TRBV2 and TRBJ1-5, with no clear D. V was shortened by 4 bases and J by 0 bases, with 7 bases between the two germline ends. This CDR3 is 14 amino acids long. Per germline, CDR1 SNHLY and CDR2 FYNNEI. CDR3 protein: CASSVDPSNQPQHF. The CDR3 DNA is TGTGCCAGCAGTGTAGATCCTAGCAATCAGCCCCAGCATTTT.

This clonotype occurred a few times. The chain joins TRBV4-2 to TRBJ1-4, with D possibly matching TRBD1 (6 bases). V was shortened by 0 bases and J by 7 bases, with 15 bases between the two germline ends. The CDR3 has 16 amino acids. CDR1 and CDR2 (germline): LGHNA, YNFKEQ. The CDR3 is CASSQDGGRGGEKLFF. The CDR3 DNA sequence: TGTGCCAGCAGCCAAGACGGGGGCAGGGGAGGTGAAAAACTGTTTTTT.

The genes are TRBV29-1 and TRBJ2-5; maybe TRBD1 (5 bases). The CDR3 contains 13 residues. V was cut by 4 bases and J by 2 bases, with 11 bases left in between. The germline gives CDR1 SQVTM, CDR2 ANQGSEA. In DNA, the CDR3 is TGCAGCGTTGGAGTGAACAGGCAAGAGACCCAGTACTTC. It specifies CSVGVNRQETQYF.

This clonotype was recorded a few times. The chain is built from TRBV6-5 and TRBJ2-3; D call uncertain. Per the germline V gene, CDR1 is MNHEY and CDR2 is SVGAGI. V dropped 4 bases and J dropped 4 bases, with 12 bases sitting between them. The CDR3 totals 14 residues. The CDR3 nucleotides are TGTGCCAGCAGTTCTGATGGGATCGCAGATACGCAGTATTTT. This gives the protein CASSSDGIADTQYF.

This clonotype was counted ten times or more. This chain uses TRBV6-1 with TRBJ2-5; 10 nucleotides align to TRBD2. Trimming at V came to 6 bases and at J to 5 bases, leaving 3 bases not matched to a gene. Germline V gene lookup returns CDR1 MNHNS and CDR2 SASEGT. CDR3 size: 13 residues. CDR3 coding DNA: TGTGCCAGCAGAACTAGCGGGGCGGAGACCCAGTACTTC. This gives the protein CASRTSGAETQYF.

The chain uses TRBV23-1 and TRBJ2-4; D is uncertain. TRBV23-1 is sorted into the ORF group, with uncertain function. The CDR3 loop spans 12 amino acids. The V end was cut by 2 bases, the J end by 4 bases, with 3 bases between. The CDR3 nucleotides are TGCGCCAGCAGTCAAGGGAAAAACATTCAGTACTTC. Translating gives CASSQGKNIQYF.

The chain uses TRBV5-8 and TRBJ2-4; 7 nucleotides align to TRBD1. Per germline, CDR1 SGHTS and CDR2 YDEGEE. The ends lost 1 base at V and 6 bases at J; junction bases unmatched: 4. CDR3 length equals 14 residues. The CDR3 nucleotides are TGTGCCAGCAGCTTGAGGCCAGGGGGAAACATTCAGTACTTC. Protein: CASSLRPGGNIQYF.

This sequence joins TRBV6-2 or TRBV6-3 and TRBJ1-5; D remains ambiguous. V was clipped by 6 bases and J by 1 base, with 10 bases between them. Germline CDR1 is MNHEY and CDR2 is SVGEGT. The CDR3 is made up of 14 amino acids. The CDR3 DNA follows: TGTGCCAGCAGAGCGACCCCCAGCAATCAGCCCCAGCATTTT. It codes for CASRATPSNQPQHF.

The chain combines TRBV5-4 with TRBJ2-1; D is unclear. This CDR3 contains 13 residues. V dropped 0 bases and J dropped 8 bases, with 9 bases sitting between them. Per the germline V gene, CDR1 is SGHNT and CDR2 is YYREEE (reference sequence). CDR3 amino acids: CASSLVGPHEQFF. The DNA of the CDR3 is TGTGCCAGCAGCTTGGTAGGGCCCCATGAGCAGTTCTTC.

The chain carries TRBV5-1 and TRBJ1-2; D is uncertain. Trimming left V 2 bases short and J 6 bases short, with 11 bases between. In germline, CDR1 is SGHRS, CDR2 YFSETQ. The CDR3 sequence is 13 residues long. The CDR3 coding sequence is TGCGCCAGCAGCTTAGAGGGTCCTCATGGCTACACCTTC. This gives the protein CASSLEGPHGYTF.

V usage is TRBV12-3 or TRBV12-4 and J usage is TRBJ2-7; D ambiguous. V lost 6 bases and J 7 bases, leaving 10 bases between the germline ends. CDR3 length equals 11 residues. The CDR3 coding sequence is TGTGCCAGCAGCAACAATTTAGAGCAGTACTTC. It specifies CASSNNLEQYF.

This clonotype occurred many times. V usage is TRBV28 and J usage is TRBJ2-1; tentatively, D is TRBD2 (7 bases). V gave up 7 bases and J gave up 4 bases, with 14 bases separating them. The germline V gene has CDR1 MDHEN and CDR2 SYDVKM. There are 14 residues in the CDR3. The CDR3 sequence is CASNLGGGYNEQFF. CDR3 in DNA: TGTGCCAGCAACCTAGGGGGGGGTTACAATGAGCAGTTCTTC.

The rearrangement links TRBV11-2 to TRBJ2-3, with 8 bases that match TRBD2. The CDR3 spans 15 residues. Germline V gene data show CDR1 as SGHAT and CDR2 as FQNNGV. V shed 1 base and J 5 bases; nucleotides not matched to a gene: 5. This CDR3 is CASSLAGGGVDTQYF. For the CDR3, the DNA is TGTGCCAGCAGCTTAGCGGGGGGGGGCGTAGATACGCAGTATTTT.

The sample holds many counts of this clonotype. This rearrangement joins TRBV7-2 to TRBJ2-2; possibly TRBD2 for D (5 bases). The CDR3 contains 15 residues. Germline values: CDR1 SGHTA, CDR2 FQGNSA. V dropped 5 bases and J dropped 4 bases, with 14 bases sitting between them. Here the CDR3 reads CASSLQTGSTGELFF. In nucleotides, the CDR3 is TGTGCCAGCAGCCTACAGACGGGGAGCACCGGGGAGCTGTTTTTT.